This T cell receptor (beta chain) was captured in a study of shared clonotypes between healthy human individuals. Regarding the study as a whole: Sampling used blood alone; tissue repertoires probably differ.

150 to 250 ng DNA, tens of thousands of T cell genomes, went into each sorted-subset replicate PCR. The protocol was immunoSEQ multiplex PCR, while the TCRdb copy is restricted to in-frame clones and leaves out a portion. This table has around 720,000 clones, around four fifths appearing once. This clone was seen once. Antigen: not known. Germline V gene lookup returns CDR1 SGHDN and CDR2 FVKESK. With 5 bases removed from V and 2 bases from J, the gap between germline ends came to 7 bases. This CDR3 has 14 residues. The clonotype was recovered from a woman under 40 in good health. Sequencing used memory CD4+ T cells sorted from blood. Subset defined: CD45RA-negative fraction. The chain recombines TRBV14 with TRBJ2-6; D is uncertain. The chain's CDR3 is CASSDQTGANVLTF. In DNA, the CDR3 is TGTGCCAGCAGCGACCAGACTGGGGCCAACGTCCTGACTTTC.